This TCR beta chain appears in the sequencing data of a study of metastatic and nonmetastatic thyroid tumors. Study-wide context: Blood and tumor or nodule tissue repertoires from malignant and benign thyroid patients were compared. Findings and caveats of the study: Significantly higher TCR beta diversity was reportedly seen in malignant thyroid tumors than benign nodules, in blood and tumor.

Remarks on this clone: Its cognate antigen is unknown.

As originally analysed: Built for papillary thyroid cancer, a distant-metastasis classifier drew on CDR3 differences across clinicopathological groups. TCRdb recomputed clones from the PCR reads via MiXCR. These V and J calls are TCRdb output, not the study's own analysis. The profile covers 4,700 or so clones, with under 30% appearing a single time and 15% taken by the ten largest. Every patient was untreated before thyroid surgery. Trimming pared 3 bases from V and 4 bases from J, leaving 15 bases between. From germline, CDR1 is MDHEN and CDR2 SYDVKM. The CDR3 is made up of 15 amino acids. V usage is TRBV28 and J usage is TRBJ1-1; TRBD1 is a possible D gene (6 bases). This clonotype was sampled from a female donor with papillary thyroid cancer or a benign thyroid nodule (not recorded which). Some clones in this sample may be carry-over from other donors' samples. Sequenced: adjacent normal tissue. CDR3 coding DNA: TGTGCCAGCAGTTTCATCGAGAGGGGGGGCACTGAAGCTTTCTTT. Translating it yields CASSFIERGGTEAFF.